The sequence of this T cell receptor beta chain was determined in a study of CD8+CD57+ T cells in acquired aplastic anemia. Study details: The mean DNA yield obtained from sorted CD4+ and CD8+ cells came to around 3 ug.

The sequenced patients had an expansion of CD8+CD57+ cells seen by flow cytometry. The cohort consisted entirely of patients having severe acquired aplastic anemia. A few counts support this clonotype. The use of genomic DNA as template underpinned the TCR beta VDJ and CDR3 profiling. A single record per CDR3 protein comes from TCRdb applying MiXCR to the reads. Here the sample spans around 210,000 distinct CDR3 sequences, around three fifths being singletons. The CDR3 spans 15 residues. Germline V lookup: CDR1 SGDLS, CDR2 YYNGEE. Losses at the gene ends were 0 bases for V and 3 bases for J; bases not matched to a gene: 2.

This receptor was taken from a human donor with aplastic anemia. V and J are TRBV9 and TRBJ1-5, with 8 bases fitting TRBD1. Sequenced sample: sorted CD4+, CD8+, or CD8+CD57+ T cells (not recorded which) from PBMCs. CDR3 sequence reads: CASSVEGQDNQPQHF. In DNA form, the CDR3 reads TGTGCCAGCAGCGTAGAGGGACAGGACAATCAGCCCCAGCATTTT.